Included here is one T cell receptor beta chain sequence, with context. The antigen remains undetermined. The sample originates from a study of cytomegalovirus exposure and HLA in healthy donors. Study-wide results and caveats: DRB1 had the most TCR associations and HLA-C the fewest, a later analysis found, with rates varying by HLA locus. A later analysis reportedly found fewer N-insertions in an Asian-associated ancestry cluster than the approximately 730-donor mean. A previous analysis found most TCR beta V segments productive roughly 87% or roughly 30% of the time.

Germline-derived CDR1 and CDR2 are LGHNA and YSLEER. This CDR3 is 17 amino acids long. Trimming pared 0 bases from V and 0 bases from J, leaving 12 bases between. A multiplex PCR was run with 60 Vbeta primers and 13 Jbeta primers. Measured with immunoSEQ multiplex PCR; TCRdb has only the in-frame clones, and not every one. The top ten clones hold around 0.1% of a sample with approximately 190,000 clones, about four fifths of them seen once. The chain couples TRBV4-3 to TRBJ2-4; a weak D match, TRBD1 (5 bases). The TCR comes from a boy younger than 10 in good health and CMV-seronegative. The source material was PBMCs. The CDR3 protein is CASSQDRTIKAKNIQYF. The CDR3 nucleotides are TGCGCCAGCAGCCAAGATCGGACAATCAAAGCCAAAAACATTCAGTACTTC.